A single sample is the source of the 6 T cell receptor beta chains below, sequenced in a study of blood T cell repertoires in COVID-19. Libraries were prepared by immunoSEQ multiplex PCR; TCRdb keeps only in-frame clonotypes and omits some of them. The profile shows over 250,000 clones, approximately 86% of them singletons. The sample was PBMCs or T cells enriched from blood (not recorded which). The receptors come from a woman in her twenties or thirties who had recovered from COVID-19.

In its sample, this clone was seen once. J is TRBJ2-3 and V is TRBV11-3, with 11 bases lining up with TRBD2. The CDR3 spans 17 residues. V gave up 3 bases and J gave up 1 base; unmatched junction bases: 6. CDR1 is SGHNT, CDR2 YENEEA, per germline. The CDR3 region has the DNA TGTGCCAGCAGCTTCTACCTAGCGGGGGGTCGCACAGATACGCAGTATTTT. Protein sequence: CASSFYLAGGRTDTQYF. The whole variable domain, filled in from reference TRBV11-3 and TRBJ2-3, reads EAGVVQSPRYKIIEKKQPVAFWCNPISGHNTLYWYLQNLGQGPELLIRYENEEAVDDSQLPKDRFSAERLKGVDSTLKIQPAELGDSAVYLCASSFYLAGGRTDTQYFGPGTRLTVL.

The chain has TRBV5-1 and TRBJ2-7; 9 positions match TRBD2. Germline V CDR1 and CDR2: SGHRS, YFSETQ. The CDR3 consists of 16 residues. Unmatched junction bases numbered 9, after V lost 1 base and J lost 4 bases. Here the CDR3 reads CASSLPSSGKIYEQYF. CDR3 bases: TGCGCCAGCAGCTTGCCCTCTAGCGGGAAGATATACGAGCAGTACTTC.

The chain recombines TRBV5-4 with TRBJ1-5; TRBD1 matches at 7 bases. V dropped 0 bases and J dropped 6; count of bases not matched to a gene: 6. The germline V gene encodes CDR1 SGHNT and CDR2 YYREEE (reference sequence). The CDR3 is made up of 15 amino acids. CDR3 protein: CASSLGQGGFQPQHF. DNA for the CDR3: TGTGCCAGCAGCTTGGGACAGGGAGGATTTCAGCCCCAGCATTTT.

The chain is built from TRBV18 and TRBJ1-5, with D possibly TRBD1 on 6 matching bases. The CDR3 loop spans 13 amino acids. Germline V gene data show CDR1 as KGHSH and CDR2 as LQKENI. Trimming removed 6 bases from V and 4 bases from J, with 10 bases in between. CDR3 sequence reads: CASSQDRNQPQHF. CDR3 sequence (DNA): TGTGCCAGCTCCCAGGACAGAAATCAGCCCCAGCATTTT. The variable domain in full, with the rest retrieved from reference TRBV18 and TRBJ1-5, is NAGVMQNPRHLVRRRGQEARLRCSPMKGHSHVYWYRQLPEEGLKFMVYLQKENIIDESGMPKERFSAEFPKEGPSILRIQQVVRGDSAAYFCASSQDRNQPQHFGDGTRLSIL.

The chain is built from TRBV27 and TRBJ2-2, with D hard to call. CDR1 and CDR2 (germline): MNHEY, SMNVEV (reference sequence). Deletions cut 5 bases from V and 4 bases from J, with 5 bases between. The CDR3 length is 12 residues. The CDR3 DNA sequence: TGTGCCAGCAGTCAATCCACCGGGGAGCTGTTTTTT. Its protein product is CASSQSTGELFF.

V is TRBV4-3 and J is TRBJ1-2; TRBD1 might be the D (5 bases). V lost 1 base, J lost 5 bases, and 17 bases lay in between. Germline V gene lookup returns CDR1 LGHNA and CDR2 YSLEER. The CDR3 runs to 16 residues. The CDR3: CASSQVRTTGGYGYTF. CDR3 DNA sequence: TGCGCCAGCAGCCAAGTTAGGACAACCGGGGGGTATGGCTACACCTTC.